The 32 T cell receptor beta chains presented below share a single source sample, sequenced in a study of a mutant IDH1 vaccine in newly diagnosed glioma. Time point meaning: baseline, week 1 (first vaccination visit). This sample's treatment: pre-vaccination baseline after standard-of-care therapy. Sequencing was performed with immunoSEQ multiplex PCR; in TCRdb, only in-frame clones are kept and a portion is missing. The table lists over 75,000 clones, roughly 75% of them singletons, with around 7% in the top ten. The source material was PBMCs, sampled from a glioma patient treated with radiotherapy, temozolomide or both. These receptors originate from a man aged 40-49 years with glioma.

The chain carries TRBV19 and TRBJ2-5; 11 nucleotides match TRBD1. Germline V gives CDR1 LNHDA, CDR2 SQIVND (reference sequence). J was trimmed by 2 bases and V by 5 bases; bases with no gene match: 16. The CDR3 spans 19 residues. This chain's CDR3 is CASSPRGTGGKERQETQYF. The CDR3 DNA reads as TGTGCCAGTAGTCCCCGGGGGACAGGGGGAAAAGAGAGGCAAGAGACCCAGTACTTC. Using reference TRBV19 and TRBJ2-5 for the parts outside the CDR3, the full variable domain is DGGITQSPKYLFRKEGQNVTLSCEQNLNHDAMYWYRQDPGQGLRLIYYSQIVNDFQKGDIAEGYSVSREKKESFPLTVTSAQKNPTAFYLCASSPRGTGGKERQETQYFGPGTRLLVL.

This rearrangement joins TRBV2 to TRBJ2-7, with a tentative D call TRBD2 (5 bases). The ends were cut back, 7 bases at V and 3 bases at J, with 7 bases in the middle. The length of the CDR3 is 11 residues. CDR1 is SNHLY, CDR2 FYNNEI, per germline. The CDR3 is CASTRVYEQYF. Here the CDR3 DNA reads TGTGCCAGCACGAGGGTCTACGAGCAGTACTTC.

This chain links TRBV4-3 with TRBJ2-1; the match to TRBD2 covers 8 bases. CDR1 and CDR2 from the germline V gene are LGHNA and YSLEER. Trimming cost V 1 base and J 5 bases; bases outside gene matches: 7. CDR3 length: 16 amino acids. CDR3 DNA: TGCGCCAGCAGCCAAGGGGCGGGGGGACCCCACAATGAGCAGTTCTTC. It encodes CASSQGAGGPHNEQFF.

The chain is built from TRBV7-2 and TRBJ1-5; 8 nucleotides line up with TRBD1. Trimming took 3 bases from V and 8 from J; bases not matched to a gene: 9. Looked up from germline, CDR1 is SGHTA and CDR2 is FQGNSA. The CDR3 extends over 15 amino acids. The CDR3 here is CASSLDRAGSEPQHF. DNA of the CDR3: TGTGCCAGCAGCTTGGACAGGGCCGGGAGCGAGCCCCAGCATTTT.

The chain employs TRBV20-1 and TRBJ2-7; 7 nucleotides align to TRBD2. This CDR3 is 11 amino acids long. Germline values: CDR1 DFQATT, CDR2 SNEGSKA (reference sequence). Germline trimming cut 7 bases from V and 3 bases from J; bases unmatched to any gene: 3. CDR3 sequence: CSVREDYEQYF. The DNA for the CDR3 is TGCAGTGTACGGGAGGACTACGAGCAGTACTTC.

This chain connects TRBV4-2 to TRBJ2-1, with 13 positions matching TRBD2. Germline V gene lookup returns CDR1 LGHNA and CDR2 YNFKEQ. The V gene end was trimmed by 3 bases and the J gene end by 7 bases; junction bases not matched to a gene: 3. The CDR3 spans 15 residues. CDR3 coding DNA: TGTGCCAGCAGCCAGACTAGCGGGAGGACAAATGAGCAGTTCTTC. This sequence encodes CASSQTSGRTNEQFF.

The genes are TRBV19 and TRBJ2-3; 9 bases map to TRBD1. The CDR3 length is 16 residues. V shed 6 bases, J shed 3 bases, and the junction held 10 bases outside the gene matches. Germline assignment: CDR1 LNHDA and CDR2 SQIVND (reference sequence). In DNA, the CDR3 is TGTGCCAGTAGCCCAACCGGGACAGGGTATACAGATACGCAGTATTTT. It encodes CASSPTGTGYTDTQYF.

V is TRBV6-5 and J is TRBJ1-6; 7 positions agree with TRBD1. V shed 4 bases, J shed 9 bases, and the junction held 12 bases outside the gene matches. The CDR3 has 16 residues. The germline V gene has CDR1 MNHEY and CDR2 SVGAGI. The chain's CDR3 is CASSFSQGRSSSPLHF. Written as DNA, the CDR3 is TGTGCCAGCAGTTTCTCACAGGGGAGGTCAAGTTCACCCCTCCACTTT.

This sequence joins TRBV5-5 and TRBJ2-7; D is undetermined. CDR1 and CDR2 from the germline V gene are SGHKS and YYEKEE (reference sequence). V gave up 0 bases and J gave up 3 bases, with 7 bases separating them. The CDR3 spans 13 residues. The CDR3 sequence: CASSLGWDYEQYF. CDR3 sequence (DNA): TGTGCCAGCAGCTTGGGGTGGGACTACGAGCAGTACTTC.

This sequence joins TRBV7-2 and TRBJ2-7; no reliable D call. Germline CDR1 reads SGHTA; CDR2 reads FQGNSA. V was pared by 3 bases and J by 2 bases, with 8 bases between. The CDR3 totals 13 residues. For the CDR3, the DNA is TGTGCCAGCAGCTTGAGCCCCCCCTACGAGCAGTACTTC. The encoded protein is CASSLSPPYEQYF.

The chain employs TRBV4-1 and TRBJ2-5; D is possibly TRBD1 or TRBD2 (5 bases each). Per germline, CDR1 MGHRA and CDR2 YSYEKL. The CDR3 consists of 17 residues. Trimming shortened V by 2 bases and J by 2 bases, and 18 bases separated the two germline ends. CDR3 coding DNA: TGCGCCAGCAGCCAACGGGAAGTCGGTACAGGTCAAGAGACCCAGTACTTC. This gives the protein CASSQREVGTGQETQYF.

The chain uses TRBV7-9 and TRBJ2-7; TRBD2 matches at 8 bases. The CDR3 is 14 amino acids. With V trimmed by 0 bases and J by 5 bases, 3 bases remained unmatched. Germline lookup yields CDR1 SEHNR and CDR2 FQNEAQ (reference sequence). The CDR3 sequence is CASSLAREGHEQYF. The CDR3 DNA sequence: TGTGCCAGCAGCTTAGCCCGGGAGGGCCACGAGCAGTACTTC.

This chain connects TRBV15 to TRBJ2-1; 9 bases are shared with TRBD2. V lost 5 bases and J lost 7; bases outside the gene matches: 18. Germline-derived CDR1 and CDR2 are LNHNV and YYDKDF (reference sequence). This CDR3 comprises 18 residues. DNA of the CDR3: TGTGCCACCAGCCGTGAAGGGGGACTAGCAGTCCTAGGGAATGAGCAGTTCTTC. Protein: CATSREGGLAVLGNEQFF.

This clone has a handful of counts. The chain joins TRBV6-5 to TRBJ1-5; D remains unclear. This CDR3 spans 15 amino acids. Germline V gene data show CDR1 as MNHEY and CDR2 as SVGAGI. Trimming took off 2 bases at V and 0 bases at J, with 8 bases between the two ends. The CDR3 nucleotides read TGTGCCAGCAGTTACGGGTGGGGTAGCAATCAGCCCCAGCATTTT. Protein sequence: CASSYGWGSNQPQHF.

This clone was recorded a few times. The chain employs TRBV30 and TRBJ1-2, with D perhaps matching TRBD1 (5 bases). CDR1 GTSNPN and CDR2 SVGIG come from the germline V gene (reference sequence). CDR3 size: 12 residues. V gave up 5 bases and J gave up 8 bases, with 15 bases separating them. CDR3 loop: CAWDFKRGGYTF. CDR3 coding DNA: TGTGCCTGGGATTTTAAAAGGGGAGGCTACACCTTC. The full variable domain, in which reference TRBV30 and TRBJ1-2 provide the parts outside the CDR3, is SQTIHQWPATLVQPVGSPLSLECTVEGTSNPNLYWYRQAAGRGLQLLFYSVGIGQISSEVPQNLSASRPQDRQFILSSKKLLLSDSGFYLCAWDFKRGGYTFGSGTRLTVV.

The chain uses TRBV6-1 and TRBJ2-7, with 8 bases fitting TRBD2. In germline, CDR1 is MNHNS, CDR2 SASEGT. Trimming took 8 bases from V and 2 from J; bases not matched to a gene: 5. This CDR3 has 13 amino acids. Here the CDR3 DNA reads TGTGCCAGCGCGGTAGCGGGAACCTACGAGCAGTACTTC. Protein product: CASAVAGTYEQYF.

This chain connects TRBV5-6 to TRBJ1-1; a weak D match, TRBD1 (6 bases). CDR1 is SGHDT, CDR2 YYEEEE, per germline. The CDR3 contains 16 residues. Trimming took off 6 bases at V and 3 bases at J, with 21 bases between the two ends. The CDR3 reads CASTAVVRGPHTEAFF. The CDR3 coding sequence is TGTGCCAGCACCGCGGTCGTCCGGGGGCCGCACACTGAAGCTTTCTTT.

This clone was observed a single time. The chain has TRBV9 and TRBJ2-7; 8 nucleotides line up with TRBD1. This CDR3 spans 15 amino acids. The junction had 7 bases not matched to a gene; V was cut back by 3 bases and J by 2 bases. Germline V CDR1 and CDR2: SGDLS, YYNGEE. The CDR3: CASSARTGRTYEQYF. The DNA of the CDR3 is TGTGCCAGCAGCGCCCGGACAGGGCGGACCTACGAGCAGTACTTC.

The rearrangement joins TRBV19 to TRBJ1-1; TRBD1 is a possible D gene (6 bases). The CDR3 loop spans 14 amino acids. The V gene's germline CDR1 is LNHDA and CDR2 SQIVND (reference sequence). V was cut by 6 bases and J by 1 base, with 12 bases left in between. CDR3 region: CASSLEGGNTEAFF. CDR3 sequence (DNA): TGTGCCAGTAGCCTCGAGGGGGGGAACACTGAAGCTTTCTTT.

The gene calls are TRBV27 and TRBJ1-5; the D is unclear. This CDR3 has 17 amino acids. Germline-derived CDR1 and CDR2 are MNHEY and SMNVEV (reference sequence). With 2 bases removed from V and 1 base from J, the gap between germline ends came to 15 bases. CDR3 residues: CASSLNGLGLSNQPQHF. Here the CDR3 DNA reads TGTGCCAGCAGTTTAAATGGTCTGGGGTTAAGCAATCAGCCCCAGCATTTT.

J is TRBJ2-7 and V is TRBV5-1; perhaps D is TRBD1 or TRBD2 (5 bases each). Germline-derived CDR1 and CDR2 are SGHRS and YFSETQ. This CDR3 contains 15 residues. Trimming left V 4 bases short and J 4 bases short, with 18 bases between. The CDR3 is CASSEWDGPSYEQYF. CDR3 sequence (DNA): TGCGCCAGCAGCGAGTGGGACGGACCTTCTTACGAGCAGTACTTC.

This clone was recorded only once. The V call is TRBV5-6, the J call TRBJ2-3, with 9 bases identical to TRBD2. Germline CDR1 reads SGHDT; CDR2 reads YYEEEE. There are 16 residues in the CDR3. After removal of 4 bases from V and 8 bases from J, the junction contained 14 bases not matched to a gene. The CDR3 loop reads CASSGGLAAFPGTQYF. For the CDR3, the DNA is TGTGCCAGCAGCGGGGGACTAGCCGCCTTCCCCGGTACGCAGTATTTT. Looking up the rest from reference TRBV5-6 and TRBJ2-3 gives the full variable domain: DAGVTQSPTHLIKTRGQQVTLRCSPKSGHDTVSWYQQALGQGPQFIFQYYEEEERQRGNFPDRFSGHQFPNYSSELNVNALLLGDSALYLCASSGGLAAFPGTQYFGPGTRLTVL.

The CDR3 reads CASSFQDVGYTF. Here the CDR3 DNA reads TGTGCCAGCAGCTTTCAGGATGTGGGCTACACCTTC. The J gene is TRBJ1-2, the V gene TRBV7-2; D gene ambiguous. The CDR3 runs 12 residues. The germline V gene has CDR1 SGHTA and CDR2 FQGNSA. V was clipped by 3 bases and J by 8 bases, with 10 bases between them. Based on the CDR3 plus reference TRBV7-2 and TRBJ1-2, the full variable domain is GAGVSQSPSNKVTEKGKDVELRCDPISGHTALYWYRQSLGQGLEFLIYFQGNSAPDKSGLPSDRFSAERTGGSVSTLTIQRTQQEDSAVYLCASSFQDVGYTFGSGTRLTVV.

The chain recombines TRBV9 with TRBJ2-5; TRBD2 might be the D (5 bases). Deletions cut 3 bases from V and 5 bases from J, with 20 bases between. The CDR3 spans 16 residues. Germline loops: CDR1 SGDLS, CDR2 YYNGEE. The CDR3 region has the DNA TGTGCCAGCAGCGCCTCCGGCTTTGCGGGTGGCGAGACCCAGTACTTC. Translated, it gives CASSASGFAGGETQYF.

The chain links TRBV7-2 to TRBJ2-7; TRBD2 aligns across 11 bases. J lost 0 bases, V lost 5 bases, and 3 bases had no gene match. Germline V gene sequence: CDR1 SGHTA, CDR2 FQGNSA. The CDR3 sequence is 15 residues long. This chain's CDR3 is CASSAGLADSYEQYF. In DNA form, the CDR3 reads TGTGCCAGCAGCGCGGGACTAGCGGACTCCTACGAGCAGTACTTC. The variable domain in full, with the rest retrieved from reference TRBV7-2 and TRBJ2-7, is GAGVSQSPSNKVTEKGKDVELRCDPISGHTALYWYRQSLGQGLEFLIYFQGNSAPDKSGLPSDRFSAERTGGSVSTLTIQRTQQEDSAVYLCASSAGLADSYEQYFGPGTRLTVT.

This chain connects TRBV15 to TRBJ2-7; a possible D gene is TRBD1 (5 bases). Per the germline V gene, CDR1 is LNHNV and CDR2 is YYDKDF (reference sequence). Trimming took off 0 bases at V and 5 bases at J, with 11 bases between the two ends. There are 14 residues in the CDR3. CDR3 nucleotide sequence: TGTGCCACCAGCAGAGACAGGGTAATGCACGAGCAGTACTTC. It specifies CATSRDRVMHEQYF.

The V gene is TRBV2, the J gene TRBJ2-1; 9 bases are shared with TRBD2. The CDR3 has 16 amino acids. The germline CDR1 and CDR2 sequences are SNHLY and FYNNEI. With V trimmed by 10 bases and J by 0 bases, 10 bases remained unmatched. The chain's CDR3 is CAIRVREGTSYNEQFF. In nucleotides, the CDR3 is TGTGCCATCCGGGTGCGGGAGGGGACCTCCTACAATGAGCAGTTCTTC.

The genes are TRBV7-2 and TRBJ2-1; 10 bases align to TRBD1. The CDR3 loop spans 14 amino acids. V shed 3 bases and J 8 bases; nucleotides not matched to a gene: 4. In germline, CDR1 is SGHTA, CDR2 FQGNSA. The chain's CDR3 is CASSLGQGLDEQFF. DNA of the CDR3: TGTGCCAGCAGCTTGGGACAGGGGCTGGATGAGCAGTTCTTC.

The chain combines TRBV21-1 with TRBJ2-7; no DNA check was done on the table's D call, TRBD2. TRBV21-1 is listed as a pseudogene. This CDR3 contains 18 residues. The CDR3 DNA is TGTGCCAGCAGCAAAGCGCCTGGACTAGCCAGACCAACCTACGAGCAGTACTTC. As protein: CASSKAPGLARPTYEQYF.

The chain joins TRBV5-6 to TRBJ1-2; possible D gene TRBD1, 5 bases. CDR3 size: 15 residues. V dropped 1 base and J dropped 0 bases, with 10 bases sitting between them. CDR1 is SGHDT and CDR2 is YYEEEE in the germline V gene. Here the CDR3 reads CASSLRGGPNYGYTF. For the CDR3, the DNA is TGTGCCAGCAGCTTGAGGGGCGGCCCTAACTATGGCTACACCTTC.

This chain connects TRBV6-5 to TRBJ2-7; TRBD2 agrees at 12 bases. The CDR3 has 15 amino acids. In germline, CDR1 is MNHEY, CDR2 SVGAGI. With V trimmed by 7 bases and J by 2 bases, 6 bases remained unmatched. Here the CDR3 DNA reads TGTGCCAGCACCAGACTAGCGGGGGACACCTACGAGCAGTACTTC. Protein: CASTRLAGDTYEQYF.

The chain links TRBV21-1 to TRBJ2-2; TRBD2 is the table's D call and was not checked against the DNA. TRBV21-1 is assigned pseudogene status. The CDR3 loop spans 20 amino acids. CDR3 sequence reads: CASSKPQRPSGRKGAGELFF. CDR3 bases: TGTGCCAGCAGCAAACCTCAAAGGCCTAGCGGGAGGAAAGGGGCCGGGGAGCTGTTTTTT.